This TCR beta chain stems from a study of identical twins. Points from the study as a whole: Excess sharing between twins was weaker in beta out-of-frame sequences.

Each CDR3 protein is one row after TCRdb ran MiXCR on the 5' RACE reads. The top ten hold just over 14% of the sample, which has 200,000 to 250,000 distinct CDR3 sequences, roughly 7.1% seen once. Judged by abundance, this clonotype is medium-sized. Its antigen is unidentified. The CDR3 extends over 15 amino acids. Germline values: CDR1 WNHNN, CDR2 SYGVQD (reference sequence). V shed 0 bases and J shed 6 bases, with 14 bases lying between them. This sample was shared with a second study, whose subject was T cells expressing NK-cell markers. That work contributes: Roughly 6 donors had dominant NKG2C+ clonotypes that comprised about 1.0-7.5% of their CD8+ T cells. Once again these clonotypes came out on top in the CD3+CD56-NKG2C+ fraction of several donors.

The origin of this receptor is a woman aged 18-35 years in good health. Input material: CD8+ T cells sorted from blood. The chain couples TRBV10-1 to TRBJ1-1; D gene ambiguous. Written as DNA, the CDR3 is TGCGCCAGCAGTGAGTCCCGAATGGACCGGTCTGAAGCTTTCTTT. Protein sequence: CASSESRMDRSEAFF.